The subject of this entry is one T cell receptor (beta chain). CDR3 length equals 12 residues. Germline-derived CDR1 and CDR2 are SGHRS and YFSETQ. Deletions cut 3 bases from V and 3 bases from J, with 6 bases between. The data were produced by immunoSEQ multiplex PCR, yet TCRdb's version contains in-frame clones alone and is incomplete. Of roughly 500,000 clones listed, 70% to 90% were seen once; the top ten hold about 3%. The data stem from a study of blood T cell repertoires in COVID-19. Whole-study context: In each case, the material was cDNA or gDNA derived from T cells, B-cell-depleted T cells, or PBMCs.

This TCR was sampled from a human donor in a cohort sampled during active COVID-19. Sequencing input: peripheral blood. This chain joins TRBV5-1 and TRBJ1-2; D is possibly TRBD1 (6 bases). The CDR3 reads CASSSGDYGYTF. The CDR3, as DNA: TGCGCCAGCAGCTCAGGGGACTATGGCTACACCTTC.